Each of the 24 T cell receptor beta chains below was sequenced from the same sample in a study of OX40 agonist ivuxolimab in advanced cancers. This table comes from immunoSEQ multiplex PCR, and its TCRdb copy is limited to in-frame clones, with some not included. The sample consists of tens of thousands of clones, under 95% of them appearing once. The specimen comprised CD4+ or CD8+ T cells sorted from blood, sampled in a trial of the OX40 agonist ivuxolimab. Receptors originate from an adult with an advanced solid tumor such as melanoma, head and neck, liver or kidney cancer.

The chain is built from TRBV7-8 and TRBJ2-1, with D perhaps matching TRBD2 (5 bases). In germline, CDR1 is SGHVS, CDR2 FQNEAQ. There are 15 residues in the CDR3. V was shortened by 1 base and J by 3 bases, with 10 bases between the two germline ends. In nucleotides, the CDR3 is TGTGCCAGCAGCTTAGATCCTGGAGGCTACAATGAGCAGTTCTTC. This sequence encodes CASSLDPGGYNEQFF.

The chain is built from TRBV7-3 and TRBJ2-1; 10 nucleotides match TRBD2. The germline CDR1 and CDR2 sequences are SGHTA and FQGTGA. The CDR3 contains 16 residues. The J segment lost 6 bases and the V segment lost 1 base, leaving 6 bases of the junction unmatched. This CDR3 is CASSLIPSGGFNEQFF. CDR3 DNA: TGTGCCAGCAGCTTAATTCCTAGCGGGGGTTTCAATGAGCAGTTCTTC.

Only one count was recorded for this clone. CDR3 sequence: CAISDPELGDRGPRNTEAFF. Written as DNA, the CDR3 is TGTGCCATCAGTGATCCTGAGCTAGGGGACAGGGGGCCCCGGAACACTGAAGCTTTCTTT. This chain connects TRBV10-3 to TRBJ1-1, with 12 bases matching TRBD1. With V trimmed by 3 bases and J by 1 base, 15 bases remained unmatched. CDR3 length: 20 residues. Germline V gives CDR1 ENHRY, CDR2 SYGVKD.

Details on this clone: Compared with germline, one end of the junction differs, possibly owing to a read error. The chain joins TRBV7-6 to TRBJ2-2, with 12 bases matching TRBD2. CDR3 size: 15 residues. Germline V CDR1 and CDR2: SGHVS, FNYEAQ. This CDR3 is CASSLAGGRTGELFF. The CDR3 DNA reads as TGTGCCAGCAGCCTAGCGGGAGGGAGGACCGGGGAGCTGTTTTTT.

The chain links TRBV6-4 to TRBJ2-3; TRBD2 matches 11 bases. Trimming took 6 bases from V and 2 from J; bases not matched to a gene: 7. Germline CDR1 reads MRHNA; CDR2 reads SNTAGT. CDR3 length: 16 residues. The CDR3 spells CASSEASGGSTDTQYF. CDR3 coding DNA: TGTGCCAGCAGCGAGGCTAGCGGGGGGTCCACAGATACGCAGTATTTT.

The chain has TRBV13 and TRBJ1-3; weak D call: TRBD1 (6 bases). This CDR3 has 17 amino acids. Germline CDR1 reads PRHDT; CDR2 reads FYEKMQ (reference sequence). The germline V and J ends were trimmed by 5 bases and 6 bases, with 23 bases remaining between them. CDR3 nucleotide sequence: TGTGCCAGCAGCGCTTCTCCGTTATCCGGGACATTAAACACCATATATTTT. It is translated as CASSASPLSGTLNTIYF. Complete variable domain (other parts from reference TRBV13 and TRBJ1-3): AAGVIQSPRHLIKEKRETATLKCYPIPRHDTVYWYQQGPGQDPQFLISFYEKMQSDKGSIPDRFSAQQFSDYHSELNMSSLELGDSALYFCASSASPLSGTLNTIYFGEGSWLTVV.

This rearrangement joins TRBV19 to TRBJ2-1; D not resolved. Trimming cost V 1 base and J 3 bases, with 10 bases left between them. This CDR3 contains 15 residues. Germline lookup yields CDR1 LNHDA and CDR2 SQIVND (reference sequence). The CDR3 loop reads CASSIGQTNYNEQFF. The DNA of the CDR3 is TGTGCCAGTAGTATAGGGCAGACGAACTACAATGAGCAGTTCTTC.

Points on this clone: The same CDR3 is also encoded by other DNA sequences in this sample. The chain combines TRBV4-3 with TRBJ1-2, with D possibly being TRBD1 (6 bases). Trimming stripped 0 bases from V and 5 bases from J, with 13 bases between. CDR1 is LGHNA, CDR2 YSLEER, per germline. This CDR3 contains 15 residues. This chain's CDR3 is CASSQDFGGAYGYTF. The CDR3 nucleotides are TGCGCCAGCAGCCAAGATTTCGGGGGCGCGTATGGCTACACCTTC.

The chain is built from TRBV6-1 and TRBJ1-2, with TRBD1 as a possible D gene (5 bases). The V gene's germline CDR1 is MNHNS and CDR2 SASEGT. Deletions cut 2 bases from V and 3 bases from J, with 13 bases between. This CDR3 has 15 residues. CDR3 region: CASSERFGADYGYTF. The CDR3 nucleotides are TGTGCCAGCAGTGAAAGATTCGGGGCGGACTATGGCTACACCTTC.

The chain is built from TRBV6-5 and TRBJ1-5; D is unclear. This CDR3 is built from 15 residues. V shed 2 bases and J shed 5 bases, with 13 bases lying between them. Germline CDR1 reads MNHEY; CDR2 reads SVGAGI. Written as DNA, the CDR3 is TGTGCCAGCAGTTACGTCGCGGGTCCGGATCAGCCCCAGCATTTT. It encodes CASSYVAGPDQPQHF.

J is TRBJ2-1 and V is TRBV4-3; 9 bases map to TRBD2. Per the germline V gene, CDR1 is LGHNA and CDR2 is YSLEER. The V gene end was trimmed by 4 bases and the J gene end by 0 bases; junction bases not matched to a gene: 4. This CDR3 is 16 amino acids long. The CDR3 region has the DNA TGCGCCAGCAGCCTGTATAGCGGGAGCTCCTACAATGAGCAGTTCTTC. Translating gives CASSLYSGSSYNEQFF.

The chain carries TRBV28 and TRBJ2-1, with D possibly being TRBD1 (6 bases). CDR3 size: 18 residues. The V end lost 4 bases, the J end lost 1 base, and 20 bases lay between the germline ends. Germline V CDR1 and CDR2: MDHEN, SYDVKM. The CDR3 DNA reads as TGTGCCAGCAGTTCCTTGAGTGGGAACAGGGTTTCCTACAATGAGCAGTTCTTC. It codes for CASSSLSGNRVSYNEQFF.

The chain carries TRBV5-6 and TRBJ2-1; D is perhaps TRBD1 or TRBD2 (5 bases each). CDR3 length: 16 amino acids. With 4 bases removed from V and 3 bases from J, the gap between germline ends came to 17 bases. Germline V CDR1 and CDR2: SGHDT, YYEEEE. This chain's CDR3 is CASSPILGTYYNEQFF. The CDR3 DNA reads TGTGCCAGCAGCCCAATTTTAGGGACCTACTACAATGAGCAGTTCTTC.

The chain couples TRBV7-9 to TRBJ2-1; 9 bases fit TRBD2. V was clipped by 4 bases and J by 8 bases; unmatched bases: 12. This CDR3 comprises 16 residues. Looked up from germline, CDR1 is SEHNR and CDR2 is FQNEAQ (reference sequence). CDR3 bases: TGTGCCAGCAGCTCCTGGGGTAGCGGGGGTGAGCATGAGCAGTTCTTC. Translated, it gives CASSSWGSGGEHEQFF. Drawing the rest from reference TRBV7-9 and TRBJ2-1, the complete variable domain is DTGVSQNPRHKITKRGQNVTFRCDPISEHNRLYWYRQTLGQGPEFLTYFQNEAQLEKSRLLSDRFSAERPKGSFSTLEIQRTEQGDSAMYLCASSSWGSGGEHEQFFGPGTRLTVL.

The J gene is TRBJ2-7, the V gene TRBV29-1; possibly TRBD2 for D (6 bases). This CDR3 contains 11 residues. The germline V and J ends were trimmed by 2 bases and 5 bases, with 7 bases remaining between them. The V gene's germline CDR1 is SQVTM and CDR2 ANQGSEA. CDR3 DNA sequence: TGCAGCGTTGAACGGGGGAACGAGCAGTACTTC. Amino acids: CSVERGNEQYF.

The J gene is TRBJ2-1, the V gene TRBV7-9, with a possible D match to TRBD2 (5 bases). Germline CDR1 reads SEHNR; CDR2 reads FQNEAQ (reference sequence). Between the trimmed V and J ends, which lost 7 bases and 0 bases, there was a span of 10 bases. The CDR3 is made up of 14 amino acids. The CDR3 region has the DNA TGTGCCAGCACGGACTCTAGCTCCTACAATGAGCAGTTCTTC. Its protein product is CASTDSSSYNEQFF.

This chain connects TRBV7-9 to TRBJ2-7, with D maybe TRBD2 (6 bases). CDR3 length equals 14 residues. Looked up from germline, CDR1 is SEHNR and CDR2 is FQNEAQ (reference sequence). Trimming cost V 11 bases and J 7 bases, with 24 bases left between them. The CDR3: CAGGAFGFEGEQYF. The CDR3 DNA sequence: TGTGCCGGAGGGGCCTTTGGGTTCGAGGGGGAGCAGTACTTC.

The CDR3 loop reads CASSFGLAGDNEQFF. The CDR3 bases are TGCGCCAGCAGCTTCGGACTAGCGGGAGACAATGAGCAGTTCTTC. This chain connects TRBV5-1 to TRBJ2-1; 13 nucleotides match TRBD2. This CDR3 region has 15 residues. Germline CDR1 reads SGHRS; CDR2 reads YFSETQ. V shed 2 bases and J 5 bases; nucleotides not matched to a gene: 1.

This clone was recorded only once. V is TRBV5-5 and J is TRBJ2-3; TRBD2 matches 9 bases. The CDR3 has 16 amino acids. Germline values: CDR1 SGHKS, CDR2 YYEKEE (reference sequence). V was pared by 0 bases and J by 0 bases, with 2 bases of the junction left unmatched. DNA for the CDR3: TGTGCCAGCAGCTTGGCTCTAGCGGGGAGCACAGATACGCAGTATTTT. It is translated as CASSLALAGSTDTQYF.

CDR3 sequence reads: CATSSSTVSGNTIYF. CDR3 DNA: TGTGCCACCAGCTCTTCGACAGTCTCTGGAAACACCATATATTTT. The rearrangement joins TRBV15 to TRBJ1-3, with D possibly TRBD1 on 5 matching bases. Germline V gene lookup returns CDR1 LNHNV and CDR2 YYDKDF (reference sequence). This CDR3 has 15 amino acids. V lost 5 bases to trimming and J lost 0 bases, with 11 bases between them. Supplemented by reference TRBV15 and TRBJ1-3, the full variable domain reads DAMVIQNPRYQVTQFGKPVTLSCSQTLNHNVMYWYQQKSSQAPKLLFHYYDKDFNNEADTPDNFQSRRPNTSFCFLDIRSPGLGDTAMYLCATSSSTVSGNTIYFGEGSWLTVV.

This rearrangement joins TRBV11-2 to TRBJ1-5; D unresolved. V was cut by 6 bases and J by 7 bases, with 10 bases left in between. Germline V CDR1 and CDR2: SGHAT, FQNNGV. The CDR3 extends over 12 amino acids. The CDR3 sequence is CASSQQSQPQHF. Written as DNA, the CDR3 is TGTGCCAGCAGTCAGCAGAGCCAGCCCCAGCATTTT.

The rearrangement joins TRBV30 to TRBJ2-5; 10 bases agree with TRBD2. The DNA end is more similar to TRBJ2-7, so the J call may be wrong. CDR1 and CDR2 from the germline V gene are GTSNPN and SVGIG (reference sequence). There are 15 residues in the CDR3. CDR3 in DNA: TGTGCCTGGAGTGTACCCCGGACTAGCGGCTACGAGCAGTACTTC. It encodes CAWSVPRTSGYEQYF.

In nucleotides, the CDR3 is TGTGCCAGCAGCCAGGGGGAACAGGGCTTAACTAACTATGGCTACACCTTC. Translation: CASSQGEQGLTNYGYTF. The chain uses TRBV5-4 and TRBJ1-2, with 7 bases matching TRBD1. The junction had 12 bases not matched to a gene; V was cut back by 4 bases and J by 0 bases. The CDR3 contains 17 residues. CDR1 is SGHNT, CDR2 YYREEE, per germline (reference sequence).

The chain is built from TRBV30 and TRBJ2-7, with 7 positions matching TRBD1. This CDR3 is 13 amino acids long. V lost 5 bases and J lost 4; bases outside the gene matches: 8. The germline V gene has CDR1 GTSNPN and CDR2 SVGIG (reference sequence). The CDR3 protein is CAWVTGDGYEQYF. The CDR3 DNA reads TGTGCCTGGGTTACAGGGGACGGTTACGAGCAGTACTTC.